This T cell receptor beta chain appears in the sequencing data of a study of shared clonotypes between healthy human individuals (dated by TCRdb to the early 2020s). With regard to the full study: A few men and two women, aged 18 to 49 years, made up the cohort. Leukapheresis yielded between about 0.85 and 10 billion PBMCs per donor. To increase sequencing depth and limit assay-specific biases, TCR repertoire library preparation and sequencing were carried out by different laboratories using diverse techniques. For each donor, CD4 naive and CD4 memory were each given three plates, CD8 naive was given two plates, and CD8 memory was given one plate. To estimate repertoire size and how much clonotypes are shared between individuals, the study performed deep sequencing of blood TCR repertoires from 4 to 6 healthy adults. Overall results and qualifications from the work: The small number of donors limited the genetic and exposure-history diversity represented. Even with the large sequencing depth, rarefaction of the sorted-subset datasets indicated that sequencing was incomplete. Sampling was restricted to blood, and TCR repertoires in tissue are likely to differ from TCR repertoires in blood. Based on pairwise subsampling, the degree of clonotype sharing among donors was expected to be affected by sequencing depth. Across a handful of donors, approximately 5% of naive CD4, roughly 3.8% of naive CD8, approximately 2.5% of memory CD4, and 0.4% of memory CD8 clonotypes were shared. Naive subsets generally had larger estimated clonotype richness than memory subsets. Compared with non-shared clonotypes, the clonotypes found in all four sorted-subset donors had higher generation probabilities.

The donors were healthy, HIV-negative adults who had no recently reported acute infections or vaccinations. Every donor was a Caucasian adult living in Nashville, Tennessee, USA. CD8 memory samples were composed of magnetically selected CD45RO+ cells combined with CCR7-negative CD45RA+ effector memory (TemRA) cells. Blood was obtained by leukapheresis, after which PBMCs were separated by Ficoll-Histopaque density gradient centrifugation and cryopreserved in liquid nitrogen vapor phase. Purity and quantity of every magnetically sorted T cell population were checked by analytical flow cytometry. Genomic DNA was isolated from each sorted fraction and quantified by UV absorbance on a Nanodrop 2000c. This clone was picked up one time. Its recognized antigen is unknown. The input lacks base qualities; no much larger clone sits a single base away. Trimming costs V 1 base and J 0 bases, and their ends lie 7 bases apart. Its CDR3 holds 15 amino acids, cysteine through phenylalanine. The CDR3 DNA has 45 bases and is translated from base 1. CDR1 and CDR2, looked up from the germline V gene, are WSHSY and SAAADI.

Using the deep immunoSEQ assay, multiplex PCR amplified TCR CDR3 regions from genomic DNA. Genomic DNA extracted from each cell subset was distributed evenly over all wells of several immunoSEQ 96-well plates, and each plate served as one replicate. For sorted subsets, each replicate PCR was loaded with about 200 ng genomic DNA, equivalent to approximately 33,000 T cell genomes. The purified libraries were quantified using a Qubit 3.0 fluorometer, sized with a Bioanalyzer 2100, and then quantified again using the KAPA Library Quantification kit. A separate single-read 150-cycle Illumina NextSeq 550 flow cell was used to sequence each immunoSEQ 96-well plate. The study's processing was this. Because the immunoSEQ output included only junctional sequences and no quality scores, the filtering could not be the same as the filtering used for full-length reads. Sequences were annotated with PyIR, a Python wrapper for IgBLAST v1.9, using IMGT germline references to assign V/J genes and CDR3. Reads with weak V/J assignments (E-value above 1e-6), missing CDR3, stop codons, out-of-frame junctions, or ambiguous translated residues were removed. V3J clonotypes were defined by identical inferred V gene, J gene, and CDR3 amino acid sequence. Percentage overlap between repertoires was calculated by dividing the number of shared unique clonotypes by the size of the smaller repertoire. Richness of each repertoire was evaluated using RTK rarefaction, the Chao1 estimator, and Recon v2.1 estimates of unobserved clonotypes. OLGA was used to compute generation probabilities for all TCRbeta clonotypes that the gDNA method yielded from a few donors. TCRdb re-hosts the immuneACCESS table, in-frame sequences only. Its copies lack some clones; in the studies checked, an unresolved V gene accounts for under half of them, and the cause for the rest is not known. That table supplies the V and J calls and clone size; D and trimming were determined from the DNA. The sample table holds roughly 400,000 clones, of which 96% were seen once. The biggest ten clones account for around 0.29% of the sample.

This clonotype originated in a young man in good health. Sequencing was done on a sample of memory CD8+ T cells sorted from blood. This sample's cell subset or site label indicates: CD45RO+ cells pooled with CCR7-negative TemRA cells. This receptor chain uses TRBV10-2 and TRBJ2-1; the D gene remains uncertain. The CDR3 protein sequence reads: CASSEYSSSYNEQFF. The DNA sequence follows: TGCGCCAGCAGTGAGTATTCTAGCTCCTACAATGAGCAGTTCTTC.